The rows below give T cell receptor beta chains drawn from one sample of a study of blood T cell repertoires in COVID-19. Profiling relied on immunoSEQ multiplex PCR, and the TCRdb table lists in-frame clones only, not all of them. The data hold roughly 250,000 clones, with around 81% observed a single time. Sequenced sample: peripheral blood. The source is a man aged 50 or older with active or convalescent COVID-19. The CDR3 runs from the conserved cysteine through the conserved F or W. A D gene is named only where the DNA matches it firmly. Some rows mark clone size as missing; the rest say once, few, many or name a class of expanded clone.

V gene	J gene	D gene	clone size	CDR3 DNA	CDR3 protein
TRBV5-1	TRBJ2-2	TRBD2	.	TGCGCCAGCAGCACCACTAGCGGGGCCGCCGGGGAGCTGTTTTTT	CASSTTSGAAGELFF
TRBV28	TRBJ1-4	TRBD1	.	TGTGCCAGCAGTTTACTCCAAGGGACAGGGCGTGAAAAACTGTTTTTT	CASSLLQGTGREKLFF
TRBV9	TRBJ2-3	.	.	TGTGCCAGCAGCTCTTATCCCGGTAGCACAGATACGCAGTATTTT	CASSSYPGSTDTQYF
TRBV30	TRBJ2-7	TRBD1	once	TGTGCCTGGAACGACGGGACAGGGAATTACGAGCAGTACTTC	CAWNDGTGNYEQYF
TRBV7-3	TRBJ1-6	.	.	TGTGCCAGCAGCTCCGCCGCGGGATTCTCACCCCTCCACTTT	CASSSAAGFSPLHF
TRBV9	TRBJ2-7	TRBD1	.	TGTGCCAGCAGCGCAGGGGGTCTCGCCTACGAGCAGTACTTC	CASSAGGLAYEQYF
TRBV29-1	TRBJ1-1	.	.	TGCAGCGTTGAAGTTGTAAGGGGGATGAACACTGAAGCTTTCTTT	CSVEVVRGMNTEAFF
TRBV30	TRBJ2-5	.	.	TGTGCCTGGAGTCGCCTACCCGGGGAGACCCAGTACTTC	CAWSRLPGETQYF
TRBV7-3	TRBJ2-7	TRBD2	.	TGTGCCAGCAGCCTGACTGTTAGCGGGGGGTCCTACGAGCAGTACTTC	CASSLTVSGGSYEQYF
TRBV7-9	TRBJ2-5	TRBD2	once	TGTGCCAGCAGCTTAGGACTAGCGGGGGCCCAAGAGACCCAGTACTTC	CASSLGLAGAQETQYF
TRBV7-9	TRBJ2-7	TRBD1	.	TGTGCCAGCAGCTGGGGGACAGGGGCCTCCTACGAGCAGTACTTC	CASSWGTGASYEQYF
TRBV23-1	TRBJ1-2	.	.	TGCGCCAGCAGTCCCCCTGATGGCTACACCTTC	CASSPPDGYTF
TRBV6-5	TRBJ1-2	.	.	TGTGCCAGCAGTTACGTGGCAGGGGCCTATGGCTACACCTTC	CASSYVAGAYGYTF
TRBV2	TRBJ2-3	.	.	TGTGCCAGCAGGGCGACAGAGGGCACAGATACGCAGTATTTT	CASRATEGTDTQYF
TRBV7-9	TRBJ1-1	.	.	TGTGCCAGCAGCTCGGACAGGAACACTGAAGCTTTCTTT	CASSSDRNTEAFF
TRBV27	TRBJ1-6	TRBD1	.	TGTGCCAGCAGTTTCGGACAGGGAGGATCACCCCTCCACTTT	CASSFGQGGSPLHF
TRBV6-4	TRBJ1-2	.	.	TGTGCCAGCAGTCCCCCGCAGGGTCCATATGGCTACACCTTC	CASSPPQGPYGYTF
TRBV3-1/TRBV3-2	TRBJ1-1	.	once	TGTGCCAGCAGCCAAGTAGGAGGAACTGAAGCTTTCTTT	CASSQVGGTEAFF
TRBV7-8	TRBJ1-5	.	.	TGTGCCAGCAGCGACTACTCCTCTCAGCCCCAGCATTTT	CASSDYSSQPQHF
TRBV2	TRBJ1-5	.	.	TGTGCCAGCAGTGAAGCGCAGGAATCTCAGCCCCAGCATTTT	CASSEAQESQPQHF
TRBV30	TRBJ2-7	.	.	TGTGCCTGGAGTGTGGGCATGACCTACGAGCAGTACTTC	CAWSVGMTYEQYF
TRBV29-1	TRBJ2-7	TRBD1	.	TGCAGCGTTGAGGACAGGGGCAGCTACGAGCAGTACTTC	CSVEDRGSYEQYF
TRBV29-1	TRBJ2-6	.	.	TGCAGCGCCGGGGTTACTGGGGCCAACGTCCTGACTTTC	CSAGVTGANVLTF
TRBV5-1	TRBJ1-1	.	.	TGCGCCAGCAGCTTCAGGGGTCGTGGAGGGAACACTGAAGCTTTCTTT	CASSFRGRGGNTEAFF
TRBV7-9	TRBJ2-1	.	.	TGTGCCAGCAGCTTCAGTCCCTCTGGGGGGAAAGGCTACAATGAGCAGTTCTTC	CASSFSPSGGKGYNEQFF
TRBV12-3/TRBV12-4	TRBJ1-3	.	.	TGTGCCAGCATTAGCCGGGCTGGAAACACCATATATTTT	CASISRAGNTIYF
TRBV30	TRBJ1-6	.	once	TGTGCCTGGAGAAGTACAGGGAACTCACCCCTCCACTTT	CAWRSTGNSPLHF
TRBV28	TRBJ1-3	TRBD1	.	TGTGCCAGCAGTGCGGACAGGGAGTATGGAAACACCATATATTTT	CASSADREYGNTIYF
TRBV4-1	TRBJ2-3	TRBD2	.	TGCGCCAGCAGCCTAAGGGGCAGCGGGGGGGTAACAGATACGCAGTATTTT	CASSLRGSGGVTDTQYF